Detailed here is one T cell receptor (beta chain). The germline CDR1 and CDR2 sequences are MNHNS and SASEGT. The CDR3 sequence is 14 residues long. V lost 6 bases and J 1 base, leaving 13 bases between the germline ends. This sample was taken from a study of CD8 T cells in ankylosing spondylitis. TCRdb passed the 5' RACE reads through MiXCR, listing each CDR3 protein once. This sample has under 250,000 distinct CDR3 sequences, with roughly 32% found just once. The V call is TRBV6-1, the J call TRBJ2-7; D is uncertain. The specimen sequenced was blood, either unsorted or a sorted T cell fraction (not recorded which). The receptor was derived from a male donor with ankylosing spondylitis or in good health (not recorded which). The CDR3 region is CASSVRPDSYEQYF. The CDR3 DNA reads TGTGCCAGCAGCGTGCGGCCGGATTCCTACGAGCAGTACTTC.